Following are 11 T cell receptor beta chains from one sample sequenced in a study of cytomegalovirus exposure and HLA in healthy donors. The protocol was immunoSEQ multiplex PCR, while the TCRdb copy is restricted to in-frame clones and leaves out a portion. Of about 140,000 clones listed, approximately 84% were seen once; the top ten hold almost 1.5%. Sequencing was performed on PBMCs. The receptors originated from a woman in her 30s in good health and CMV-seronegative.

Comment on this clone: Other nucleotide sequences in the sample specify the same CDR3. This chain joins TRBV5-1 and TRBJ2-1; 10 positions match TRBD2. The CDR3 contains 14 residues. V lost 0 bases to trimming and J lost 6 bases; unmatched junction nucleotides: 0. In germline, CDR1 is SGHRS, CDR2 YFSETQ. CDR3 region: CASSLVAGGNEQFF. The CDR3, as DNA: TGCGCCAGCAGCTTGGTAGCGGGGGGCAATGAGCAGTTCTTC.

The chain joins TRBV30 to TRBJ1-2; D is uncertain. V lost 3 bases, J lost 6 bases, and 11 bases lay in between. The germline V gene encodes CDR1 GTSNPN and CDR2 SVGIG (reference sequence). The CDR3 sequence is 12 residues long. The CDR3 spells CAWRSVPNGYTF. In DNA, the CDR3 is TGTGCCTGGAGGTCAGTCCCAAATGGCTACACCTTC.

The chain employs TRBV11-2 and TRBJ1-6, with 8 bases matching TRBD1. Per the germline V gene, CDR1 is SGHAT and CDR2 is FQNNGV. V gave up 3 bases and J gave up 10 bases; unmatched junction bases: 8. The CDR3 is 15 residues long. The CDR3 bases are TGTGCCAGCAGCTTCGGAGACAGGGGAAGCTCACCCCTCCACTTT. Translated: CASSFGDRGSSPLHF.

This chain links TRBV7-3 with TRBJ2-1, with 7 bases that match TRBD1. The V and J ends lost 2 bases and 7 bases, in that order; junction bases with no gene match: 5. CDR1 SGHTA and CDR2 FQGTGA come from the germline V gene. The CDR3 is 14 amino acids. CDR3: CASSLVPGGNEQFF. The CDR3 nucleotides are TGTGCCAGCAGCTTAGTCCCAGGGGGAAATGAGCAGTTCTTC.

This chain joins TRBV4-2 and TRBJ2-7, with D perhaps TRBD2 (5 bases). The CDR3 is made up of 14 amino acids. Germline V lookup: CDR1 LGHNA, CDR2 YNFKEQ. The V end lost 4 bases, the J end lost 3 bases, and 13 bases lay between the germline ends. In nucleotides, the CDR3 is TGTGCCAGCAGCCCCAGGTCGAGGGACTACGAGCAGTACTTC. This encodes CASSPRSRDYEQYF.

The chain carries TRBV5-1 and TRBJ2-5; 10 nucleotides line up with TRBD2. Germline-derived CDR1 and CDR2 are SGHRS and YFSETQ. This CDR3 comprises 17 residues. After removal of 0 bases from V and 5 bases from J, the junction contained 10 bases not matched to a gene. The CDR3 region has the DNA TGCGCCAGCAGCTTGGCGGTACTAGCGGGGCCCGGGGAGACCCAGTACTTC. As protein: CASSLAVLAGPGETQYF.

This chain links TRBV5-8 with TRBJ2-3; D ambiguous. The CDR3 is 15 amino acids. V was trimmed by 4 bases and J by 1 base, leaving 13 bases between them. CDR1 is SGHTS, CDR2 YDEGEE, per germline. The CDR3 coding sequence is TGTGCCAGCAGCGGATTTGACATCCGCACAGATACGCAGTATTTT. Protein product: CASSGFDIRTDTQYF.

This rearrangement joins TRBV5-1 to TRBJ1-1; 8 nucleotides agree with TRBD1. CDR1 and CDR2 from the germline V gene are SGHRS and YFSETQ. The trim removed 4 bases at V and 4 bases at J, leaving 6 bases unmatched. The CDR3 loop spans 14 amino acids. The CDR3 spells CASSVGGTGTEAFF. The CDR3 DNA sequence: TGCGCCAGCAGCGTAGGGGGGACAGGCACTGAAGCTTTCTTT.

The table lists this clone with a count of one. The genes are TRBV5-1 and TRBJ2-7; D ambiguous. CDR1 and CDR2 from the germline V gene are SGHRS and YFSETQ. CDR3 size: 13 residues. Trimming removed 2 bases at V and 2 bases at J, with 8 bases between. The CDR3 reads CASSLAPTYEQYF. The CDR3 DNA is TGCGCCAGCAGCTTAGCTCCCACCTACGAGCAGTACTTC.

The chain carries TRBV6-6 and TRBJ1-5; perhaps TRBD1 as D (6 bases). The CDR3 runs 13 residues. Germline V CDR1 and CDR2: MNHNY, SVGAGI (reference sequence). The ends were cut back, 8 bases at V and 0 bases at J, with 8 bases in the middle. DNA for the CDR3: TGTGCCAGCGGGACACTTAGCAATCAGCCCCAGCATTTT. It encodes CASGTLSNQPQHF.

This clone was seen only once. Sequence at one end of the junction differs from germline and may be a read error. Here the CDR3 DNA reads TGTGCCAGCAGTTTATTGCCGGGACAGGGTGCCGCCATCATCTTCTTC. Protein sequence: CASSLLPGQGAAIIFF. The genes are TRBV28 and TRBJ2-7; TRBD1 matches at 9 bases. This CDR3 is 16 amino acids long. The germline V gene encodes CDR1 MDHEN and CDR2 SYDVKM.